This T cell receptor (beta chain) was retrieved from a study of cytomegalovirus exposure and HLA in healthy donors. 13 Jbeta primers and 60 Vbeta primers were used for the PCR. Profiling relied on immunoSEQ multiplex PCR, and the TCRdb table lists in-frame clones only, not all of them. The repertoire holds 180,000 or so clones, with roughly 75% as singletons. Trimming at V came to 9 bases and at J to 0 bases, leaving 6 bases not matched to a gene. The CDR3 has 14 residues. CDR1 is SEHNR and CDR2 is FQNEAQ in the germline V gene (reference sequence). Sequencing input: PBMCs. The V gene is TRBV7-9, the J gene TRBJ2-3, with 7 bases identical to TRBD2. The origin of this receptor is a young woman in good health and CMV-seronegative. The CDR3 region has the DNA TGTGCCAGTGGGGGGGATTCTAGCACAGATACGCAGTATTTT. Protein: CASGGDSSTDTQYF.